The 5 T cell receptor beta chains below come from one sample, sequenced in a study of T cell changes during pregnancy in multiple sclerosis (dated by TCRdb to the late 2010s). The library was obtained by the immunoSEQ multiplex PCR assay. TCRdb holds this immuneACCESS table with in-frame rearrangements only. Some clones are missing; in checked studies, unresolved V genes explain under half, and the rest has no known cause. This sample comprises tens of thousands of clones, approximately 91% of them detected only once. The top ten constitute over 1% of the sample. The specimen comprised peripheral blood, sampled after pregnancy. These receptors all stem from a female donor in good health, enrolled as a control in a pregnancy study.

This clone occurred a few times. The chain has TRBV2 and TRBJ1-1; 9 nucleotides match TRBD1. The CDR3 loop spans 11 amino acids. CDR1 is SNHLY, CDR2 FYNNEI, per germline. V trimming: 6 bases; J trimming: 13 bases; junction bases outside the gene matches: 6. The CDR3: CASSIRQGDFF. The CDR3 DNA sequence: TGTGCCAGCAGCATCCGACAGGGGGATTTCTTT. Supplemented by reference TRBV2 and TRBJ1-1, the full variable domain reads EPEVTQTPSHQVTQMGQEVILRCVPISNHLYFYWYRQILGQKVEFLVSFYNNEISEKSEIFDDQFSVERPDGSNFTLKIRSTKLEDSAMYFCASSIRQGDFFGQGTRLTVV.

The CDR3 spells CASSGGQQWSGYTF. For the CDR3, the DNA is TGTGCCAGCAGTGGGGGACAGCAATGGAGCGGCTACACCTTC. This chain uses TRBV25-1 with TRBJ1-2; 7 bases agree with TRBD1. The V and J ends lost 4 bases and 8 bases, in that order; junction bases with no gene match: 10. Per germline, CDR1 MGHDK and CDR2 SYGVNS. This CDR3 contains 14 residues.

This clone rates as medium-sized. In nucleotides, the CDR3 is TGCAGTGCTAGAGAGGACAGGGAAGCTTTCTTT. Translated: CSAREDREAFF. V usage is TRBV20-1 and J usage is TRBJ1-1; TRBD1 matches 7 bases. V shed 0 bases, J shed 8 bases, and the junction held 0 bases outside the gene matches. The germline gives CDR1 DFQATT, CDR2 SNEGSKA (reference sequence). The CDR3 loop spans 11 amino acids.

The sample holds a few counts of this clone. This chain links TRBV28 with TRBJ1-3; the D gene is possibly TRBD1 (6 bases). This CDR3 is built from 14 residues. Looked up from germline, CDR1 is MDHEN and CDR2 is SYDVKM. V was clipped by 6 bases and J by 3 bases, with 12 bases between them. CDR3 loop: CASRITGNGNTIYF. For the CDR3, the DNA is TGTGCCAGCAGGATAACAGGGAATGGAAACACCATATATTTT.

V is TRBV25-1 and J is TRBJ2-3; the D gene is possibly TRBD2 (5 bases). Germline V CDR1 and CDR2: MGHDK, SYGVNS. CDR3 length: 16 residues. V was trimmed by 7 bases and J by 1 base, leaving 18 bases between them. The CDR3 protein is CASTLTPPAGTDTQYF. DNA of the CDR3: TGTGCCAGCACACTCACCCCCCCAGCGGGCACAGATACGCAGTATTTT.